This record covers a single T cell receptor (beta chain). Its antigen is not identified. These data originate in a study of regulatory T cells in long-lasting Graves disease. The study's findings and limits: It is possible that accuracy was reduced by the small size of the sample.

CDR3 regions were amplified by Arm-PCR using iRepertoire HTBI primers to build TCR beta libraries. As originally analysed: Overall, samples carried 60 to 65 TRBV and 14 TRBJ segments. Via MiXCR, TCRdb re-called the multiplex PCR reads, giving one row per CDR3 protein. Clone size and V and J calls follow TCRdb, not the original study. The sample records a few hundred thousand distinct CDR3 sequences, roughly 21% being singletons. This sample's time point: persistent/refractory GD, antithyroid drugs over 5 years with positive TRAb. TCR sequences were obtained from RNA taken from PBMCs. Per American Thyroid Association guidelines, Graves' disease was diagnosed. The specimen comprised peripheral blood mononuclear cells (PBMCs), sampled when the disease was refractory, from a patient treated with antithyroid drugs. The sequence came from a female donor with Graves disease.

CDR3 DNA: TGTGCCAGCAGCGTAGGGACAGACCAAGAGACCCAGTACTTC. As protein: CASSVGTDQETQYF. The chain carries TRBV9 and TRBJ2-5; the D gene is possibly TRBD1 (6 bases). The CDR3 has 14 residues. Germline loops: CDR1 SGDLS, CDR2 YYNGEE. V dropped 0 bases and J dropped 0 bases, with 6 bases sitting between them.